Sequencing of this T cell receptor (beta chain) was carried out in a study of shared clonotypes between healthy human individuals. Remarks on this clone: Its cognate antigen is unknown.

This CDR3 comprises 14 residues. CDR1 is MNHEY and CDR2 is SVGAGI in the germline V gene. V dropped 2 bases and J dropped 7 bases, with 12 bases sitting between them. Only in-frame clones appear in the TCRdb table, and some are missing; sequencing was by immunoSEQ multiplex PCR. There are millions of clones in the sample; about 94% occur only once, and 0.85% to 1.3% lies in the top ten. Terminally differentiated effector memory CD45RA+ cells were excluded from the naive CD8 cells, which were CD45RO-negative and positively selected for CCR7. Donors had no recently reported acute infections or vaccinations and were HIV-negative. Each sample came from a Caucasian adult donor living in Nashville, Tennessee. General study points: Rarefaction curves obtained for sorted subsets showed sequencing incomplete despite large depth.

V usage is TRBV6-5 and J usage is TRBJ2-1, with a weak D call TRBD2 (5 bases). The TCR was taken from a young man in good health. The sequenced sample consisted of naive CD8+ T cells sorted from blood. CDR3 loop: CASSYGGGANEQFF. The CDR3 DNA reads TGTGCCAGCAGTTACGGAGGAGGCGCGAATGAGCAGTTCTTC.